This TCR beta chain stems from a study of spatial heterogeneity in lung cancer. MiXCR was run by TCRdb on the 5' RACE reads, yielding one entry per CDR3 protein. This table has over 5,500 distinct CDR3 sequences, more than 5.5% appearing once. The time point was: sample taken at primary tumor resection. The input material, whole RNA from tumor, nontumor lung or frozen PBMC, was sequenced unsorted. At least ten counts were recorded for this clonotype. Being off target in a library aimed at alpha chains, this beta chain has a size of little meaning. The CDR3 totals 10 residues. V shed 3 bases and J shed 6 bases, with 3 bases lying between them. The germline V gene encodes CDR1 SGHAT and CDR2 FQNNGV.

The V call is TRBV11-2, the J call TRBJ2-7, with D hard to call. Sample: normal lung tissue next to the tumor, taken at surgery. The TCR originated in a female donor with early-stage non-small cell lung cancer. The DNA of the CDR3 is TGTGCCAGCAGCTTGTTCGAGCAGTACTTC. Translation: CASSLFEQYF.